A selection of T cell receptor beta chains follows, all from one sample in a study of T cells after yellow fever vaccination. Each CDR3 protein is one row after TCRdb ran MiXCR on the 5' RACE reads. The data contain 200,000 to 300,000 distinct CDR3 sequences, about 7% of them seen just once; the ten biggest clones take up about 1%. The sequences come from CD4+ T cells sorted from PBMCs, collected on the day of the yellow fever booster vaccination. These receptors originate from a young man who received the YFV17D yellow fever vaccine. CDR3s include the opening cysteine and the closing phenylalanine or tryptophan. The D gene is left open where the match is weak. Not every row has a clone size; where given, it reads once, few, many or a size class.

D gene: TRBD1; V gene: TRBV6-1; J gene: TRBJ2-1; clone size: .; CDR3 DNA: TGTGCCAGCAGGTTCGGGACAGGGCTCAATGAGCAGTTCTTC; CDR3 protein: CASRFGTGLNEQFF
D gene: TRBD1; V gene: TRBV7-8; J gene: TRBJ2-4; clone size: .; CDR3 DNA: TGTGCCAGCAGCTCACGGACAGGGGTCCGATACATTCAGTACTTC; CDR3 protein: CASSSRTGVRYIQYF
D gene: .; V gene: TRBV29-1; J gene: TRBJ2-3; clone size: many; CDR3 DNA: TGCAGCGTTGGTGCTCGGAGCACAGATACGCAGTATTTT; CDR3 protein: CSVGARSTDTQYF
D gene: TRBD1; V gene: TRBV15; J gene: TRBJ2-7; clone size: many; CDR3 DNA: TGTGCCACCAGCAGAGCCCCTGGGACAGCCGGGTACGAGCAGTACTTC; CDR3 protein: CATSRAPGTAGYEQYF
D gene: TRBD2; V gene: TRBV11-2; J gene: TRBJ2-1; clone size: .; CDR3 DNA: TGTGCCAGCAGGGGAGGTAGCGGGAGAGCTTCGGTCGGTGAGCAGTTCTTC; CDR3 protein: CASRGGSGRASVGEQFF
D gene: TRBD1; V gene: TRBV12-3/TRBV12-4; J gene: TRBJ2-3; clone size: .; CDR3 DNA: TGTGCCAGCAGTTCACAGGGGGATACGCAGTATTTT; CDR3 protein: CASSSQGDTQYF
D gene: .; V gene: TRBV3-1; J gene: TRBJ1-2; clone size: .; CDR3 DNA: TGTGCCAGCAGCCAGGGACACAACTATGGCTACACCTTC; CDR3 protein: CASSQGHNYGYTF
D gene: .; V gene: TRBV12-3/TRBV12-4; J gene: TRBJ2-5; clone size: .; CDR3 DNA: TGTGCCAGCAGTTTATTCATGGAGACCCAGTACTTC; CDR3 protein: CASSLFMETQYF
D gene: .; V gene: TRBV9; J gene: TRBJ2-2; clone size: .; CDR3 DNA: TGTGCCAGCAGCGTGCTCGTCAGCACCGGGGAGCTGTTTTTT; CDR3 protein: CASSVLVSTGELFF
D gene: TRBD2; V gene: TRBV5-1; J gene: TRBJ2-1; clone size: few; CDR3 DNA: TGCGCCAGCAGCTTGGAGCCTAGCGGCTCCTACAATGAGCAGTTCTTC; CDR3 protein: CASSLEPSGSYNEQFF
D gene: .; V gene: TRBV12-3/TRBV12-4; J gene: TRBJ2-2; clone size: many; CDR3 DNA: TGTGCCAGCGCACAGATTTTTAACACCGGGGAGCTGTTTTTT; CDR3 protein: CASAQIFNTGELFF
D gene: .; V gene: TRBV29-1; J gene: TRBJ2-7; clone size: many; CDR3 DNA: TGCAGCGTTGACGGGAGTGGAAACTACGAGCAGTACTTC; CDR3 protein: CSVDGSGNYEQYF
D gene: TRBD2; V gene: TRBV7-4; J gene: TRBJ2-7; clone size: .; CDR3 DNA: TGTGCCAGCAGCTTAGCCACAGCATGGCCTAGTCCCCCGTACCCTAGCGGGAGCAGTAGAAAGCAGTACTTC; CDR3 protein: CASSLATAWPSPPYPSGSSRKQYF
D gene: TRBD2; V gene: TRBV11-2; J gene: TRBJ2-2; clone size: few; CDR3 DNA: TGTGCCAGTACCAGGTCGGGGGGCACCGGGGAGCTGTTTTTT; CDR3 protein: CASTRSGGTGELFF
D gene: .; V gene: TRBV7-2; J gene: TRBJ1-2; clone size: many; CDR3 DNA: TGTGCCAGCAGCTTAGTGTCCACAGCTTCCTATGGCTACACCTTC; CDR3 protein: CASSLVSTASYGYTF
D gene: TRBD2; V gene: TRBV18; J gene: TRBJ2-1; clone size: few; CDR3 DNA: TGTGCCAGCTCACTGAGACTAGCGGGAGGGCCCAACAATGAGCAGTTCTTC; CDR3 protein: CASSLRLAGGPNNEQFF
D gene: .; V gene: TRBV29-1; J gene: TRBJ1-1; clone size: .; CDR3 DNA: TGCAGCGTCGTTGGGGGGCGTGACACTGAAGCTTTCTTT; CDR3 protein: CSVVGGRDTEAFF
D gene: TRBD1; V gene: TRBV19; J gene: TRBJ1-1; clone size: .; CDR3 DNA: TGTGCCAGTAGTATCAGGACAGGGGCCACTGAAGCTTTCTTT; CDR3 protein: CASSIRTGATEAFF
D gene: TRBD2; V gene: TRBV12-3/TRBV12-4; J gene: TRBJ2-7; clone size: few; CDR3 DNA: TGTGCCAGCACCCTAGCGGGAGTCGAGGAGCAGTACTTC; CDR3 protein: CASTLAGVEEQYF
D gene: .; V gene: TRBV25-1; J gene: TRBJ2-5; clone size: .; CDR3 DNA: TGTGCCAGCAGTGAAGTTCGAGAGACCCAGTACTTC; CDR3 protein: CASSEVRETQYF
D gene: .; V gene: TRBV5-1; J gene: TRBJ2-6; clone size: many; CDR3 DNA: TGCGCCAGCAGCAAAACGCAGCTCTCTGGGGCCAACGTCCTGACTTTC; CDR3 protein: CASSKTQLSGANVLTF
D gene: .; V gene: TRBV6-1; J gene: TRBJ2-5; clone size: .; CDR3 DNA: TGTGCCAGCAGTGTACAGGGTCGGGAGACCCAGTACTTC; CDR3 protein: CASSVQGRETQYF
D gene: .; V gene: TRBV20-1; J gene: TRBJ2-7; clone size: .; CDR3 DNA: TGCAGCTGGGGCCCGGCTCCGCCCTTCGTGCAGTACTTC; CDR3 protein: CSWGPAPPFVQYF
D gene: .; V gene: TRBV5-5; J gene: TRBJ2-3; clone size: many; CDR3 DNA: TGTGCCAGCAGCACAGAGCTCCATTCAGATACGCAGTATTTT; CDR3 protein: CASSTELHSDTQYF
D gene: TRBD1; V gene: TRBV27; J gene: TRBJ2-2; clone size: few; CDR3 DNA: TGTGCCAGCAGACCCTTCCCGACAGGGCCCGGGGAGCTGTTTTTT; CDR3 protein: CASRPFPTGPGELFF
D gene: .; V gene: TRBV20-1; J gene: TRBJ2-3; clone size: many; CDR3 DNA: TGCAGTGCTAGGCGACGAGGGTTCGCAGATACGCAGTATTTT; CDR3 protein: CSARRRGFADTQYF
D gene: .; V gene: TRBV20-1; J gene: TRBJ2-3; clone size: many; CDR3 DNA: TGCAGTGCTCCCCCGGGTAGCACAGATACGCAGTATTTT; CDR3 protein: CSAPPGSTDTQYF
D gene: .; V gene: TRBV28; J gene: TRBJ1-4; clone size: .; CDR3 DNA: TGTGCCAGCAGTTTACGGCAGGGACTTAATGAAAAACTGTTTTTT; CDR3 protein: CASSLRQGLNEKLFF
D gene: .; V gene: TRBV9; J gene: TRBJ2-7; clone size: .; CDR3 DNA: TGTGCCAGCAGCACCCACGTTGACAGTTACGAGCAGTACTTC; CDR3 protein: CASSTHVDSYEQYF
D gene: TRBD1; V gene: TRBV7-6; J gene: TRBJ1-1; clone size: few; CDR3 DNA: TGTGCCAGCAGCGCCTGGGACAGAGCCACTGAAGCTTTCTTT; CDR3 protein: CASSAWDRATEAFF
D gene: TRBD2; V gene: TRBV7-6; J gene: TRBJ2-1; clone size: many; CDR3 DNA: TGTGCCAGCAGCCGGACCGGGACTAGCGGGGAGCAGTTCTTC; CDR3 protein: CASSRTGTSGEQFF
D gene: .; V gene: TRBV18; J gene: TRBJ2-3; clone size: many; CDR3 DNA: TGTGCCAGCTCACCGAATGGGGGCCCCAGCACAGATACGCAGTATTTT; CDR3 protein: CASSPNGGPSTDTQYF
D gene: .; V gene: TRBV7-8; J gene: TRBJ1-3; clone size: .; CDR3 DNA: TGTGCCAGCAGCGTCGGCACGACTGGAAACACCATATATTTT; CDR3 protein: CASSVGTTGNTIYF
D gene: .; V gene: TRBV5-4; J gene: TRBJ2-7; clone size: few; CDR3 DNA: TGTGCCAGCAGCTCCGGGGGGCAACGGGAGTACTTC; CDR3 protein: CASSSGGQREYF
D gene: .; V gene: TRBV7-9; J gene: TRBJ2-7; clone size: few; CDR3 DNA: TGTGCCAGCAGCTTTACTACGGAACTCTACGAGCAGTACTTC; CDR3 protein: CASSFTTELYEQYF
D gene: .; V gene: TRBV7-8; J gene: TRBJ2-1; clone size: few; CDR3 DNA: TGTGCCAGCAGCTTTGTAACCCGTCTCCTCTCCTACAATGAGCAGTTCTTC; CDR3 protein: CASSFVTRLLSYNEQFF
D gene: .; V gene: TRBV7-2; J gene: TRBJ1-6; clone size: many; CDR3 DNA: TGTGCCAGCAGCTTACCGTCGGGCAGGGAGACCCCCCTCCACTTT; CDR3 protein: CASSLPSGRETPLHF
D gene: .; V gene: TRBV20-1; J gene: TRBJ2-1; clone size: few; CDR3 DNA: TGCAGTGCTAGAGAGGCTAGGAGCGGTTACAATGAGCAGTTCTTC; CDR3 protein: CSAREARSGYNEQFF
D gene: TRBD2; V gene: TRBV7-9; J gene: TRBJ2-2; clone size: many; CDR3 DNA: TGTGCCAGCAGCTTGCTAGCGGGAGCAATCACCGGGGAGCTGTTTTTT; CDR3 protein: CASSLLAGAITGELFF
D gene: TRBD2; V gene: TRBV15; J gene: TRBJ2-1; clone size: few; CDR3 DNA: TGTGCCACCAGCAGAGACCAGCGGGAGTGGGTTGAGCAGTTCTTC; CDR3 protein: CATSRDQREWVEQFF
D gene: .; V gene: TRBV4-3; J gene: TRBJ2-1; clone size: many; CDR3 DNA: TGCGCCAGCAGCCAGCAACGTGGGGATGAGCAGTTCTTC; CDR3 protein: CASSQQRGDEQFF
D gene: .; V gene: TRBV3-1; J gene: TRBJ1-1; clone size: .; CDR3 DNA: TGTGCCAGCAGCCAACAGGCTACGGCTTTCTTT; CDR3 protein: CASSQQATAFF
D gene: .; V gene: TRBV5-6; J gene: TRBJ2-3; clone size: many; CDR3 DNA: TGTGCCAGCAGCTTGGCTAGCGCAACAGATACGCAGTATTTT; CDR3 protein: CASSLASATDTQYF
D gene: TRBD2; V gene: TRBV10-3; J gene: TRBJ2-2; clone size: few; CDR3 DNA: TGTGCCATCAGTATCGGACTAGCGGGAGACGGGGAGCTGTTTTTT; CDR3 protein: CAISIGLAGDGELFF
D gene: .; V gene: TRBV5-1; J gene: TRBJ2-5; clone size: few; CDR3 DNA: TGCGCCAGCAGCTCCGAGTACCTAGCAGTGGACCAGTACTTC; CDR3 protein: CASSSEYLAVDQYF